This TCR beta chain comes out of a study of T cell clones after liver transplantation. As for the study in general: Standard immunosuppression, with no induction, continued until 12-24 months after transplant. Blood was drawn pre-transplant, before withdrawal, and after full or failed withdrawal.

CD3+CD4+ and CD3+CD8+ cells were FACS-sorted from thawed unstimulated PBMCs. General observations from the study: Graft donor-reactive T cells may have migrated into the graft rather than being deleted.

Here immunoSEQ multiplex PCR was the method, and the copy in TCRdb shows in-frame clones only, minus some. This table has roughly 12,000 clones, over 65% appearing once. CDR3 length: 16 residues. With 0 bases removed from V and 4 bases from J, the gap between germline ends came to 15 bases. Germline CDR1 reads LGHNA; CDR2 reads YSLEER. Comments on this clone: Its antigen is not known.

The specimen comprised CD8+ T cells from blood, sampled at the 22-month timepoint. The V call is TRBV4-3, the J call TRBJ2-5; tentative D call: TRBD1 (5 bases). The clonotype originates from a human patient who received a liver transplant. Some T cells may have originated in the graft donor. The CDR3 region has the DNA TGCGCCAGCAGCCAAGAGCAGGGAAAGGGGTCAGAGACCCAGTACTTC. Translation: CASSQEQGKGSETQYF.